The T cell receptor delta chain under discussion was sequenced for a study of gamma-delta T cells after stem cell transplantation listed by TCRdb under 2016. The library was obtained by RT-PCR. TCRdb names Illumina MiSeq as the instrument used. With CATT, TCRdb called clones again from the public reads; duplicate DNA rows were later joined. The sample records 2,500 or so delta-chain clones, around 44% of which are singletons. The biggest ten clones account for about a fifth of the sample. The CDR3 covers 19 residues, taking in both the cysteine and the phenylalanine. Only the CDR3 region is kept as DNA, spanning 57 bases read in frame from base 1. Per the germline V gene, GEAIGNYY is the CDR1 and EKD is the CDR2. The table lists this clone with a few counts. Its antigen target is currently unknown. The junction and the germline gene differ at one end; a read error may be behind it. This specimen includes other DNA sequences encoding the same CDR3.

The receptor comes from a human donor. It is not recorded whose cells these are; they may come from a transplant donor. Sequenced: gamma-delta T cells. The chain links TRDV2 with TRDJ1; 10 central nucleotides agree with TRDD3. The base sequence is TGTGCCTGTGACACCGTGGTACTGGGGGATTCCACGTACACCGATAACCTCATCTTT. This codes for CACDTVVLGDSTYTDNLIF.